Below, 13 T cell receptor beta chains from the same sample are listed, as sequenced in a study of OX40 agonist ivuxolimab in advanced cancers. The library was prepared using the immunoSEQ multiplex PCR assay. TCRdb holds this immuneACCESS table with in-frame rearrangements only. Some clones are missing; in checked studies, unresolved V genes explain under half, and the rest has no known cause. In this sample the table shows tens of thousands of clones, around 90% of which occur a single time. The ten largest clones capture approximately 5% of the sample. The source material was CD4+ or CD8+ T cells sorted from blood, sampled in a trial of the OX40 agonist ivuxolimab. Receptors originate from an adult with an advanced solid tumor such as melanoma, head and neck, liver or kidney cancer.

CDR3 coding DNA: TGCGCCAGCAGCTTTTTAGCGGGAGGACCCTACAATGAGCAGTTCTTC. This translates into CASSFLAGGPYNEQFF. V and J are TRBV5-1 and TRBJ2-1; 10 bases are a match to TRBD2. The V segment lost 2 bases and the J segment 2 bases; nucleotides outside the gene matches: 4. CDR1 and CDR2 (germline): SGHRS, YFSETQ. The CDR3 sequence is 16 residues long.

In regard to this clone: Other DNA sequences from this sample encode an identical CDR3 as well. CDR3 nucleotides: TGCGCCAGCAGCGGCGCAGATACGCAGTATTTT. It encodes CASSGADTQYF. V and J are TRBV5-1 and TRBJ2-3; D is unclear. V was trimmed by 4 bases and J by 4 bases, leaving 4 bases between them. The CDR3 length is 11 residues. The germline V gene has CDR1 SGHRS and CDR2 YFSETQ.

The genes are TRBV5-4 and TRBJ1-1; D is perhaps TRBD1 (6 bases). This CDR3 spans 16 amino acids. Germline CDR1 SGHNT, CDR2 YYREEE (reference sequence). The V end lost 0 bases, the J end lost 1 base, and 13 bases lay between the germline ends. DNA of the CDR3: TGTGCCAGCAGCTTGGGGGCAGGGGTTCGGAACACTGAAGCTTTCTTT. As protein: CASSLGAGVRNTEAFF.

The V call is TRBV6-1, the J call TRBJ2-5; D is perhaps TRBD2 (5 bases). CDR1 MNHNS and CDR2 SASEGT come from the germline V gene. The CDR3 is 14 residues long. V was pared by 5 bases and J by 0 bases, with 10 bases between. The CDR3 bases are TGTGCCAGCAGTCTGACCGGGAACCAAGAGACCCAGTACTTC. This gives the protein CASSLTGNQETQYF.

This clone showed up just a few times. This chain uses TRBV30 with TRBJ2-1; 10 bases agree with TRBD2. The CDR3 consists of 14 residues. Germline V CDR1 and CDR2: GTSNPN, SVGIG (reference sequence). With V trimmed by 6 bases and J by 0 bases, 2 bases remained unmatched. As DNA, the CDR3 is TGTGCCTGCCCTAGCGGGAGCTCCTACAATGAGCAGTTCTTC. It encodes CACPSGSSYNEQFF.

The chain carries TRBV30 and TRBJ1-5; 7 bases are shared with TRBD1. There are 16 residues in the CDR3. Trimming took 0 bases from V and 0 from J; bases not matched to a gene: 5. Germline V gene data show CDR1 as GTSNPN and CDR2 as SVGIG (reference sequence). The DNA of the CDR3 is TGTGCCTGGAGTGTACAGGGGCCAGGTAGCAATCAGCCCCAGCATTTT. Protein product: CAWSVQGPGSNQPQHF.

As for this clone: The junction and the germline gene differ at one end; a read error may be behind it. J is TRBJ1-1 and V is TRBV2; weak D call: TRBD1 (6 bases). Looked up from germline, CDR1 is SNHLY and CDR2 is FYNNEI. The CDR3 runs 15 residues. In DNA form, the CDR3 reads TGTGCCAGCAGAGTCCGGGACAATTTGAACACTGAAACTTTCTTT. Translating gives CASRVRDNLNTETFF. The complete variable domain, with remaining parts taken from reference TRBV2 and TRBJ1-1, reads EPEVTQTPSHQVTQMGQEVILRCVPISNHLYFYWYRQILGQKVEFLVSFYNNEISEKSEIFDDQFSVERPDGSNFTLKIRSTKLEDSAMYFCASRVRDNLNTETFFGQGTRLTVV.

CDR3 bases: TGCGCCAGCAATAGTAACACAACCTCCTACGAGCAGTACTTC. Encoded protein: CASNSNTTSYEQYF. V gene TRBV23-1 combines with J gene TRBJ2-7; D remains unclear. TRBV23-1 is assigned to the ORF class and has an uncertain function. Trimming took 7 bases from V and 0 from J, leaving 13 bases between them. The CDR3 consists of 14 residues.

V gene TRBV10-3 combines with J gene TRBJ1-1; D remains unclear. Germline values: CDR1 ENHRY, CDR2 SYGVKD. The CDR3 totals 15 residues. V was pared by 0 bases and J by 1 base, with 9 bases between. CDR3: CAISESFSPNTEAFF. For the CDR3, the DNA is TGTGCCATCAGTGAGTCCTTTAGCCCGAACACTGAAGCTTTCTTT.

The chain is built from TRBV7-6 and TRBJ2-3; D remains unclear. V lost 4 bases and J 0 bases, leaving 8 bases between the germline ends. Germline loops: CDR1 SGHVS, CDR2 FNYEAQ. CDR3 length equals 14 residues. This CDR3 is CASSWVTSTDTQYF. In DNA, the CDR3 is TGTGCCAGCAGCTGGGTGACTAGCACAGATACGCAGTATTTT.

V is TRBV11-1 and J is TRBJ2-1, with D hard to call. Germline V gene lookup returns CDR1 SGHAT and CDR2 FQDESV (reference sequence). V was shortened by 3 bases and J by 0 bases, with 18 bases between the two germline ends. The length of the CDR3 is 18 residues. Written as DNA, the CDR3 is TGTGCCAGCAGCTTTGCTCGCTCCCTGACGTCCTCCTACAATGAGCAGTTCTTC. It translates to CASSFARSLTSSYNEQFF.

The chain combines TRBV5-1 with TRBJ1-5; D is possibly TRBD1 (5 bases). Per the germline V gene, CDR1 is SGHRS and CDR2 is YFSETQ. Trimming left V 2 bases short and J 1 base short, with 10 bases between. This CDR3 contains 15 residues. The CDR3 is CASSLWGKSNQPQHF. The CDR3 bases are TGCGCCAGCAGCTTATGGGGGAAAAGCAATCAGCCCCAGCATTTT.

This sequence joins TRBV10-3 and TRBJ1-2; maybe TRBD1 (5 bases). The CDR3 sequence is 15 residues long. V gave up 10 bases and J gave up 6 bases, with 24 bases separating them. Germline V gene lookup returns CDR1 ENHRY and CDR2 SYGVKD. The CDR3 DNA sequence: TGTGCCACCCAAGGGGCTGATGCTGGTGGTGATGGCTACACCTTC. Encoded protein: CATQGADAGGDGYTF.